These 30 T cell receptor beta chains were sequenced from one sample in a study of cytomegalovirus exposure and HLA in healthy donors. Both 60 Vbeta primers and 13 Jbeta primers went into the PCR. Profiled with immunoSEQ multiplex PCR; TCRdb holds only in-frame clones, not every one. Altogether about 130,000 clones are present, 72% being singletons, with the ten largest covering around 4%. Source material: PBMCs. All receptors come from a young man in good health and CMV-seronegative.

The CDR3 region has the DNA TGTGCCAGCAGTGAAGATTTCGGGACAGGGTATTCCGACGAAAAACTGTTTTTT. It translates to CASSEDFGTGYSDEKLFF. This chain joins TRBV2 and TRBJ1-4, with 9 positions matching TRBD1. The CDR3 spans 18 residues. V lost 1 base and J lost 8; bases outside the gene matches: 14. Germline CDR1 reads SNHLY; CDR2 reads FYNNEI.

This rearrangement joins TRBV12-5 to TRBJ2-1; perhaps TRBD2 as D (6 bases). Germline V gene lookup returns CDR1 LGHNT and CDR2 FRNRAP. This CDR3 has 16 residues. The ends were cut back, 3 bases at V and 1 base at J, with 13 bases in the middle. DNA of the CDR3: TGTGCTAGTGGTTTAGGTAGCGGTGTGTCCTACAATGAGCAGTTCTTC. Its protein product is CASGLGSGVSYNEQFF.

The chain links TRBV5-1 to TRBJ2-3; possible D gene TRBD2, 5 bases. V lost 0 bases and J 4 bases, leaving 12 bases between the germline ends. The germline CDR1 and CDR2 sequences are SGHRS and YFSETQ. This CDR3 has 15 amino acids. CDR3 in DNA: TGCGCCAGCAGCTTGGACGGAGAGAGGGCAGATACGCAGTATTTT. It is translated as CASSLDGERADTQYF.

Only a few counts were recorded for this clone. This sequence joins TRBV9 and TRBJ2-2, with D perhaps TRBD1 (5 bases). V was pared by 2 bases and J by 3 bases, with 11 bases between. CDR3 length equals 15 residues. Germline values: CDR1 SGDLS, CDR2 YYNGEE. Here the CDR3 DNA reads TGTGCCAGCAGCGTGACAGATTTTCACACCGGGGAGCTGTTTTTT. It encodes CASSVTDFHTGELFF.

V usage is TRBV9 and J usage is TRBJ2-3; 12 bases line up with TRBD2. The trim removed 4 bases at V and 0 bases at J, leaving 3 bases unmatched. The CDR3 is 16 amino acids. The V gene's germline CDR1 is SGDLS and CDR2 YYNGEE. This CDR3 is CASSPGLAGSTDTQYF. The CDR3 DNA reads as TGTGCCAGCAGCCCTGGACTAGCGGGGAGCACAGATACGCAGTATTTT.

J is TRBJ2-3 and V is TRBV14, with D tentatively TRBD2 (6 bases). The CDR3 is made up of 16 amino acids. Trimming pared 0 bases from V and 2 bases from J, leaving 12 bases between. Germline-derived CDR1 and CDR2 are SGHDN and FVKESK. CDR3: CASSQEGGATTDTQYF. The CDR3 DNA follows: TGTGCCAGCAGCCAAGAGGGCGGGGCGACCACAGATACGCAGTATTTT.

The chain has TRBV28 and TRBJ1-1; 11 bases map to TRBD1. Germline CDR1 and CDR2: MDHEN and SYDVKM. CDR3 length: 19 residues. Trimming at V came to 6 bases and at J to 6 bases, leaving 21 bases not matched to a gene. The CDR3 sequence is CASRVSLGQGAAVTAEAFF. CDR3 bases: TGTGCCAGCAGAGTTTCCCTAGGACAGGGGGCAGCTGTTACGGCTGAAGCTTTCTTT. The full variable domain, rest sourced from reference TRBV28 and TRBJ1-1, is DVKVTQSSRYLVKRTGEKVFLECVQDMDHENMFWYRQDPGLGLRLIYFSYDVKMKEKGDIPEGYSVSREKKERFSLILESASTNQTSMYLCASRVSLGQGAAVTAEAFFGQGTRLTVV.

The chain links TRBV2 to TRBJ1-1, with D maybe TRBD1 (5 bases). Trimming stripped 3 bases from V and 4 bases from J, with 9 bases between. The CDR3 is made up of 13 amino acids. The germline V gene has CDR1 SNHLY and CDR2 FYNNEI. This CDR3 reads CASSDGGVTEAFF. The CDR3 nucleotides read TGTGCCAGCAGTGACGGGGGTGTCACTGAAGCTTTCTTT.

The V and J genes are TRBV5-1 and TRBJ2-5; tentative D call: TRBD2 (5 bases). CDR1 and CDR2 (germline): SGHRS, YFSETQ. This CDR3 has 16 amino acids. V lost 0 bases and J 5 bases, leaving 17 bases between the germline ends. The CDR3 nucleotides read TGCGCCAGCAGCTTGGGGGTCGGGATTCCATGGGAGACCCAGTACTTC. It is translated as CASSLGVGIPWETQYF.

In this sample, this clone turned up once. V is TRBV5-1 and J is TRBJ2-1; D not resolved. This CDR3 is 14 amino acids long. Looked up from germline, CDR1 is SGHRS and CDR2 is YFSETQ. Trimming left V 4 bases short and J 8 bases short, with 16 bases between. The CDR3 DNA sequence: TGCGCCAGCAGCGTGGCCAACACCGCAGATGAGCAGTTCTTC. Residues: CASSVANTADEQFF.

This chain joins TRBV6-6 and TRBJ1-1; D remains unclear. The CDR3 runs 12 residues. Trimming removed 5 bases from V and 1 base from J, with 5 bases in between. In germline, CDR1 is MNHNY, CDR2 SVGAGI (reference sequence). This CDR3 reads CASSPENTEAFF. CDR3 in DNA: TGTGCCAGCAGTCCAGAGAACACTGAAGCTTTCTTT.

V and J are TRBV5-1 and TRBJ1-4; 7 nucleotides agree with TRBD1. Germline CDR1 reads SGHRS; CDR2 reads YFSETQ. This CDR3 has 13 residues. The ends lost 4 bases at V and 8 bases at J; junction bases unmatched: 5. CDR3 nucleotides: TGCGCCAGCAGCGCAGGGACAGCCGAAAAACTGTTTTTT. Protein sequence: CASSAGTAEKLFF.

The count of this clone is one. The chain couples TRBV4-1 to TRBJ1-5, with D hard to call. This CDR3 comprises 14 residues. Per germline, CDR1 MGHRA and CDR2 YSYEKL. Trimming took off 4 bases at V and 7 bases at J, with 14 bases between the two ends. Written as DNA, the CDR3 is TGCGCCAGCAGCCTGTACGGGGTTGGACAGCCCCAGCATTTT. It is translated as CASSLYGVGQPQHF.

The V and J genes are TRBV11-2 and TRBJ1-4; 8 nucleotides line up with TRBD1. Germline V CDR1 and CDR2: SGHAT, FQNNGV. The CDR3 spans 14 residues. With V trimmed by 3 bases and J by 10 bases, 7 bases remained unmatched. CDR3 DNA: TGTGCCAGCAGCTTCCGCCAGGGGGCGGGAAAACTGTTTTTT. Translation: CASSFRQGAGKLFF.

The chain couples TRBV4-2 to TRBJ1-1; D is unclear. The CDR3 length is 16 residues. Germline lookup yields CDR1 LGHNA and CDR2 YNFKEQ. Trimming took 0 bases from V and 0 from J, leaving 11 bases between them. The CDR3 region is CASSQDEGRLNTEAFF. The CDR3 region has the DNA TGTGCCAGCAGCCAAGATGAAGGCAGGCTGAACACTGAAGCTTTCTTT.

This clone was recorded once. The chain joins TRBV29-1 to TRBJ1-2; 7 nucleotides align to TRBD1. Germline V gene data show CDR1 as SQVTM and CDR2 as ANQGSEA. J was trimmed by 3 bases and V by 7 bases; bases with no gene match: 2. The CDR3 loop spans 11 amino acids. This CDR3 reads CSGGGDYGYTF. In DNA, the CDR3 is TGCAGCGGAGGGGGCGACTATGGCTACACCTTC.

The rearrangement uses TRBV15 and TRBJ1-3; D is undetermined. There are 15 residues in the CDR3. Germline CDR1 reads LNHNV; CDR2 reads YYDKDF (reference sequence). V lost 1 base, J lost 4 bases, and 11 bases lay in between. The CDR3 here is CATSRGGLGGNTIYF. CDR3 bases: TGTGCCACCAGCAGAGGAGGGTTGGGGGGAAACACCATATATTTT.

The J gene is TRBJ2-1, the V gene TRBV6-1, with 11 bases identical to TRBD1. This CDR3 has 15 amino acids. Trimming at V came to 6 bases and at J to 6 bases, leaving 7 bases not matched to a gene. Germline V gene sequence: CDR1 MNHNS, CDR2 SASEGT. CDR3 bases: TGTGCCAGCAGCCTAACCGGGACAGGGGGCAATGAGCAGTTCTTC. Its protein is CASSLTGTGGNEQFF.

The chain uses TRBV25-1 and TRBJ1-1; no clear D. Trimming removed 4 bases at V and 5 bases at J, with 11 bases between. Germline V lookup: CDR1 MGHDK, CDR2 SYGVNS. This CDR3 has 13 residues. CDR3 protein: CASSATTLTEAFF. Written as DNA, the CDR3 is TGTGCCAGCAGTGCCACGACACTGACTGAAGCTTTCTTT.

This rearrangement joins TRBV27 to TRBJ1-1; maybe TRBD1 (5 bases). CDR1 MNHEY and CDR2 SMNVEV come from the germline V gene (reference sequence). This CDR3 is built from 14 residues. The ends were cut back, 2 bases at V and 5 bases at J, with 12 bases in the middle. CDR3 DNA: TGTGCCAGCAGTTTAGTGGGCGGGGGTACTGAAGCTTTCTTT. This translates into CASSLVGGGTEAFF.

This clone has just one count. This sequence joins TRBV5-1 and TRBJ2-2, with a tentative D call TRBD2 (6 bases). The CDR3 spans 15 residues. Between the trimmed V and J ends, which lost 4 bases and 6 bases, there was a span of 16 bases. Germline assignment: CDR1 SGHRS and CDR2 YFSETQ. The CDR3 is CASSESSSAAGELFF. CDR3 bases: TGCGCCAGCAGCGAAAGCTCTAGCGCCGCCGGGGAGCTGTTTTTT.

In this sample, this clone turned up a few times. The CDR3 bases are TGCAGCGTGGCGGGACAGAACTCTGGAAACACCATATATTTT. As protein: CSVAGQNSGNTIYF. The rearrangement joins TRBV29-1 to TRBJ1-3; 7 bases match TRBD1. Germline CDR1 and CDR2: SQVTM and ANQGSEA. With V trimmed by 6 bases and J by 0 bases, 5 bases remained unmatched. This CDR3 is built from 14 residues.

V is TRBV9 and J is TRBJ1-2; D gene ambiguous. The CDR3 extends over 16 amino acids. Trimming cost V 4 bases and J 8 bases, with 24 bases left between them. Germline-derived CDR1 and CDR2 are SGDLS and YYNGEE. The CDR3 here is CASSPRVLGSASGYTF. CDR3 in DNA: TGTGCCAGCAGCCCCCGGGTTTTGGGGTCGGCTAGCGGCTACACCTTC.

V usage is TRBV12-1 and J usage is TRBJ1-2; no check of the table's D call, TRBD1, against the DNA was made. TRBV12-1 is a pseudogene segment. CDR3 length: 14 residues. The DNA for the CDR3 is TGTGCCAGCAGCTTTGCGTTTCCAGACTATGGCTACACCTTC. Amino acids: CASSFAFPDYGYTF.

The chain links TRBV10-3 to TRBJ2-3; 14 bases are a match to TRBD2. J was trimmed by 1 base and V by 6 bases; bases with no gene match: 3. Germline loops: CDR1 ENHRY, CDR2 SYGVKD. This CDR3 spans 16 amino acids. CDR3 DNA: TGTGCCATCAGCCCGGGACTAGCGGGGGGCACAGATACGCAGTATTTT. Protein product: CAISPGLAGGTDTQYF.

The CDR3 nucleotides read TGTGCCAGCAGTGACTCGAGGAGTTCCTATGGCTACACCTTC. Residues: CASSDSRSSYGYTF. The rearrangement joins TRBV6-4 to TRBJ1-2; unclear D gene. Trimming removed 0 bases at V and 4 bases at J, with 9 bases between. Germline-derived CDR1 and CDR2 are MRHNA and SNTAGT. The CDR3 loop spans 14 amino acids.

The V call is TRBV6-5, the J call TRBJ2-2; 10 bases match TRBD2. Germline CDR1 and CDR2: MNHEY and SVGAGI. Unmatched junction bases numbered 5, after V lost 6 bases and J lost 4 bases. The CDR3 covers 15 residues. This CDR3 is CASSPRLAGTGELFF. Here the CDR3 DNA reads TGTGCCAGCAGCCCTAGACTAGCGGGCACCGGGGAGCTGTTTTTT.

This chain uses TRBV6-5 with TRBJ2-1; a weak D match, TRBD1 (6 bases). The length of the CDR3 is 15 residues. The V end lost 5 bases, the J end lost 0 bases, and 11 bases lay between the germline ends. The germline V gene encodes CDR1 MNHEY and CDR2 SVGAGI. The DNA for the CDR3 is TGTGCCAGCAGTCAGGGGCACAACTCCTACAATGAGCAGTTCTTC. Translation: CASSQGHNSYNEQFF.

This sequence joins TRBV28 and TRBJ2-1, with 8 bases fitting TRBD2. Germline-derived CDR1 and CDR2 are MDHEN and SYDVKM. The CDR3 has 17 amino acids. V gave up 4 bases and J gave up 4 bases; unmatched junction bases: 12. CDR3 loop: CASSSSAAGGRYNEQFF. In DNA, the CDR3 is TGTGCCAGCAGTTCCTCGGCTGCGGGGGGACGTTACAATGAGCAGTTCTTC.

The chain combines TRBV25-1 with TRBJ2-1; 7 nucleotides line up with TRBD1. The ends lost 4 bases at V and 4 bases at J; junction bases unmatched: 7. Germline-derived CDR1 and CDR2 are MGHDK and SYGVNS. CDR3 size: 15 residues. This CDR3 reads CASSGRDSPYNEQFF. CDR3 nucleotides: TGTGCCAGCAGTGGCCGGGACAGCCCTTACAATGAGCAGTTCTTC.